What follows are 25 T cell receptor beta chains derived from one specimen sequenced in a study of blood T cell repertoires in COVID-19. Sequencing used immunoSEQ multiplex PCR; TCRdb keeps in-frame clones, though not all of them. The sample contains roughly 150,000 clones, 65% to 85% of which appear only once. The sequenced material came from peripheral blood. The receptor set was obtained from a man in his forties or fifties with active or convalescent COVID-19.

The V gene is TRBV5-1, the J gene TRBJ2-3; 11 bases fit TRBD1. V was clipped by 4 bases and J by 3 bases; unmatched bases: 4. Germline assignment: CDR1 SGHRS and CDR2 YFSETQ. This CDR3 spans 15 amino acids. In DNA, the CDR3 is TGCGCCAGCAGCCCGGGACAGGGGGGAACAGATACGCAGTATTTT. Protein product: CASSPGQGGTDTQYF.

This chain connects TRBV21-1 to TRBJ2-1; no DNA check was done on the table's D call, TRBD2. TRBV21-1 has pseudogene status. The CDR3 has 22 residues. In DNA form, the CDR3 reads TGTGCCAGCAGCAAAGATCCCGGCGGTCCAGACCGGCTAGCGGACTCCTACAATGAGCAGTTCTTC. Translating gives CASSKDPGGPDRLADSYNEQFF.

The V call is TRBV19, the J call TRBJ1-4; 7 bases are shared with TRBD1. Per the germline V gene, CDR1 is LNHDA and CDR2 is SQIVND (reference sequence). This CDR3 is 16 amino acids long. The trim removed 6 bases at V and 0 bases at J, leaving 7 bases unmatched. This chain's CDR3 is CASSDPGGATNEKLFF. DNA for the CDR3: TGTGCCAGTAGCGATCCAGGGGGTGCAACTAATGAAAAACTGTTTTTT.

This chain connects TRBV10-3 to TRBJ2-2, with 7 nucleotides matching TRBD2. Losses at the gene ends were 4 bases for V and 2 bases for J; bases not matched to a gene: 22. CDR1 is ENHRY and CDR2 is SYGVKD in the germline V gene. The CDR3 runs to 21 residues. The CDR3 loop is CAISAPNPRGVLADNTGELFF. The CDR3 nucleotides read TGTGCCATCAGTGCCCCGAATCCGCGGGGTGTTCTAGCGGACAACACCGGGGAGCTGTTTTTT.

The chain recombines TRBV14 with TRBJ2-7, with TRBD2 as a possible D gene (5 bases). The CDR3 sequence is 15 residues long. Between the trimmed V and J ends, which lost 1 base and 0 bases, there was a span of 10 bases. Looked up from germline, CDR1 is SGHDN and CDR2 is FVKESK. DNA for the CDR3: TGTGCCAGCAGCCAAGGAGGGCGGGCCTCCTACGAGCAGTACTTC. This codes for CASSQGGRASYEQYF.

The chain recombines TRBV28 with TRBJ1-2; D is undetermined. Germline assignment: CDR1 MDHEN and CDR2 SYDVKM. Trimming left V 3 bases short and J 6 bases short, with 11 bases between. The CDR3 totals 13 residues. The CDR3 here is CASSFTNPDGYTF. In nucleotides, the CDR3 is TGTGCCAGCAGTTTTACTAATCCGGATGGCTACACCTTC.

This chain uses TRBV7-2 with TRBJ2-7; D call uncertain. Germline loops: CDR1 SGHTA, CDR2 FQGNSA. The V end lost 6 bases, the J end lost 0 bases, and 12 bases lay between the germline ends. The length of the CDR3 is 14 residues. The CDR3 is CASSLGLSSYEQYF. The CDR3 nucleotides read TGTGCCAGCAGTCTAGGTTTGAGCTCCTACGAGCAGTACTTC.

There are a few counts of this clone. The genes are TRBV2 and TRBJ1-2; D is possibly TRBD1 (6 bases). The CDR3 is 14 residues long. V was clipped by 4 bases and J by 7 bases, with 16 bases between them. Germline-derived CDR1 and CDR2 are SNHLY and FYNNEI. Written as DNA, the CDR3 is TGTGCCAGCAGTGCCCAGGGGCAAATAGGTGGCTACACCTTC. Translated, it gives CASSAQGQIGGYTF.

This chain uses TRBV3-1 (or the pseudogene TRBV3-2) with TRBJ1-2; D ambiguous. From germline, CDR1 is LGHDT and CDR2 YNNKEL (reference sequence). The CDR3 contains 15 residues. V lost 0 bases and J 4 bases, leaving 12 bases between the germline ends. The chain's CDR3 is CASSQEGGSGYGYTF. CDR3 nucleotide sequence: TGTGCCAGCAGCCAAGAGGGAGGGAGCGGCTATGGCTACACCTTC.

The chain combines TRBV5-1 with TRBJ1-1, with D hard to call. The CDR3 totals 14 residues. Germline V CDR1 and CDR2: SGHRS, YFSETQ. V was cut by 0 bases and J by 1 base, with 7 bases left in between. CDR3: CASSLGQANTEAFF. The CDR3 coding sequence is TGCGCCAGCAGCTTGGGACAAGCGAACACTGAAGCTTTCTTT.

The CDR3 loop is CASSFQANYGYTF. The DNA of the CDR3 is TGTGCCAGCAGTTTTCAGGCTAACTATGGCTACACCTTC. V is TRBV27 and J is TRBJ1-2; D remains unclear. CDR1 MNHEY and CDR2 SMNVEV come from the germline V gene (reference sequence). CDR3 length equals 13 residues. Trimming stripped 3 bases from V and 0 bases from J, with 5 bases between.

J is TRBJ1-1 and V is TRBV7-3, with 8 bases identical to TRBD1. Germline loops: CDR1 SGHTA, CDR2 FQGTGA. This CDR3 region has 15 residues. The ends lost 6 bases at V and 1 base at J; junction bases unmatched: 7. CDR3 sequence (DNA): TGTGCCAGCAGAGATTGGACAGGGCCGAACACTGAAGCTTTCTTT. Residues: CASRDWTGPNTEAFF.

V and J are TRBV5-1 and TRBJ2-1; TRBD2 matches 10 bases. The germline V gene has CDR1 SGHRS and CDR2 YFSETQ. Trimming cost V 6 bases and J 0 bases; bases outside gene matches: 3. This CDR3 region has 15 residues. The DNA for the CDR3 is TGCGCCAGCAATCCTAGCGGGAGCTCCTACAATGAGCAGTTCTTC. Protein sequence: CASNPSGSSYNEQFF.

This chain links TRBV20-1 with TRBJ1-1; maybe TRBD1 (5 bases). CDR1 and CDR2 (germline): DFQATT, SNEGSKA (reference sequence). The CDR3 extends over 10 amino acids. Trimming left V 6 bases short and J 8 bases short, with 10 bases between. The CDR3, as DNA: TGCAGTGCCCGCAGGGTGGAAGCTTTCTTT. Protein product: CSARRVEAFF.

The chain carries TRBV6-1 and TRBJ2-7, with a tentative D call TRBD1 (5 bases). This CDR3 is 15 amino acids long. V lost 3 bases to trimming and J lost 0 bases, with 12 bases between them. CDR1 and CDR2 from the germline V gene are MNHNS and SASEGT. The CDR3 loop reads CASSENTGPSYEQYF. The DNA for the CDR3 is TGTGCCAGCAGTGAGAATACAGGTCCCTCCTACGAGCAGTACTTC.

V gene TRBV2 combines with J gene TRBJ2-1; 16 positions match TRBD2. There are 15 residues in the CDR3. V dropped 6 bases and J dropped 8; count of bases not matched to a gene: 4. CDR1 and CDR2 (germline): SNHLY, FYNNEI. The CDR3 sequence is CASRGLAGGIDEQFF. The DNA for the CDR3 is TGTGCCAGCAGGGGACTAGCGGGAGGGATCGATGAGCAGTTCTTC.

The chain employs TRBV3-1 (or the pseudogene TRBV3-2) and TRBJ2-3, with TRBD2 matching 9 bases. This CDR3 has 17 residues. CDR1 is LGHDT and CDR2 is YNNKEL in the germline V gene (reference sequence). Unmatched junction bases numbered 7, after V lost 0 bases and J lost 3 bases. CDR3 in amino acids: CASSQDVLAGSTDTQYF. DNA for the CDR3: TGTGCCAGCAGCCAAGACGTCCTAGCGGGAAGTACAGATACGCAGTATTTT.

J is TRBJ2-7 and V is TRBV30; TRBD2 aligns across 7 bases. The length of the CDR3 is 13 residues. Germline V gene data show CDR1 as GTSNPN and CDR2 as SVGIG (reference sequence). V was pared by 6 bases and J by 3 bases, with 8 bases of the junction left unmatched. The CDR3 reads CACGTTLYYEQYF. As DNA, the CDR3 is TGTGCCTGCGGGACTACTCTATACTACGAGCAGTACTTC.

This clone has only a few counts. The rearrangement joins TRBV19 to TRBJ2-3; tentatively, D is TRBD1 (6 bases). The CDR3 length is 13 residues. CDR1 is LNHDA and CDR2 is SQIVND in the germline V gene (reference sequence). V lost 5 bases to trimming and J lost 3 bases, with 9 bases between them. The CDR3 protein is CASSVQGTDTQYF. The CDR3 DNA reads as TGTGCCAGTAGTGTCCAGGGGACAGATACGCAGTATTTT.

V usage is TRBV6-5 and J usage is TRBJ1-1, with a weak D call TRBD1 (5 bases). V was shortened by 6 bases and J by 5 bases, with 19 bases between the two germline ends. Per germline, CDR1 MNHEY and CDR2 SVGAGI. This CDR3 comprises 15 residues. CDR3 DNA: TGTGCCAGCAGCTCGGCCTCCAGGGTAGAAACTGAAGCTTTCTTT. Translating it yields CASSSASRVETEAFF.

The chain has TRBV27 and TRBJ1-1, with D possibly matching TRBD1 (5 bases). The CDR3 totals 15 residues. Per germline, CDR1 MNHEY and CDR2 SMNVEV (reference sequence). Trimming pared 2 bases from V and 0 bases from J, leaving 10 bases between. The CDR3 bases are TGTGCCAGCAGTTTAACTCAGGGATTGAACACTGAAGCTTTCTTT. It yields the protein CASSLTQGLNTEAFF.

V usage is TRBV28 and J usage is TRBJ1-2, with 9 positions matching TRBD1. Germline loops: CDR1 MDHEN, CDR2 SYDVKM. The CDR3 spans 15 residues. V lost 4 bases to trimming and J lost 6 bases; unmatched junction nucleotides: 9. The CDR3 protein is CASSSGQGLSDGYTF. The CDR3 DNA reads as TGTGCCAGCAGTTCGGGACAGGGACTCTCAGATGGCTACACCTTC.

V gene TRBV19 combines with J gene TRBJ1-4; D ambiguous. Deletions cut 4 bases from V and 3 bases from J, with 9 bases between. Germline loops: CDR1 LNHDA, CDR2 SQIVND (reference sequence). The CDR3 is 14 amino acids. The DNA of the CDR3 is TGTGCCAGTAGTACCGGGTTGGCTAATGAAAAACTGTTTTTT. Encoded protein: CASSTGLANEKLFF.

The chain has TRBV9 and TRBJ1-4; the match to TRBD1 covers 9 bases. Unmatched junction bases numbered 10, after V lost 8 bases and J lost 8 bases. CDR1 is SGDLS, CDR2 YYNGEE, per germline. The CDR3 runs to 14 residues. The CDR3 loop reads CASSVTGGMEKLFF. Written as DNA, the CDR3 is TGTGCCAGTAGTGTTACAGGGGGCATGGAAAAACTGTTTTTT.

The V and J genes are TRBV19 and TRBJ2-2; D is perhaps TRBD2 (6 bases). Germline lookup yields CDR1 LNHDA and CDR2 SQIVND (reference sequence). The CDR3 extends over 17 amino acids. Trimming shortened V by 2 bases and J by 0 bases, and 13 bases separated the two germline ends. The CDR3 bases are TGTGCCAGTAGTATATGGGAGGTGGGCTCGAACACCGGGGAGCTGTTTTTT. Translating gives CASSIWEVGSNTGELFF.